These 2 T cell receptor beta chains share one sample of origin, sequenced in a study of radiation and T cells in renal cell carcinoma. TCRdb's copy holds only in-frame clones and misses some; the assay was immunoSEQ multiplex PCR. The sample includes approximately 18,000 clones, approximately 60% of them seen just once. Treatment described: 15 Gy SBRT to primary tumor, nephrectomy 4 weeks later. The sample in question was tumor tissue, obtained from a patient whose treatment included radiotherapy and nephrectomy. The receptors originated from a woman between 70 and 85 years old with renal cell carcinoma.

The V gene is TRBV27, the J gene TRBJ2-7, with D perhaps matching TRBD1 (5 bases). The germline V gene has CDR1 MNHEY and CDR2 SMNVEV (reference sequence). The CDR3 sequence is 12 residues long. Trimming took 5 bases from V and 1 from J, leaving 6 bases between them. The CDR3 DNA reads TGTGCCAGCAGTACAGGATCCTACGAGCAGTACTTC. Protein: CASSTGSYEQYF.

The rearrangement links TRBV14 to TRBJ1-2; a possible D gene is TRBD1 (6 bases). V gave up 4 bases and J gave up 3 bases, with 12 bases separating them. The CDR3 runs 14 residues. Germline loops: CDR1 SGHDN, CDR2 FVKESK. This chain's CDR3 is CASSRDMGYYGYTF. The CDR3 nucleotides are TGTGCCAGCAGCCGGGACATGGGTTACTATGGCTACACCTTC.